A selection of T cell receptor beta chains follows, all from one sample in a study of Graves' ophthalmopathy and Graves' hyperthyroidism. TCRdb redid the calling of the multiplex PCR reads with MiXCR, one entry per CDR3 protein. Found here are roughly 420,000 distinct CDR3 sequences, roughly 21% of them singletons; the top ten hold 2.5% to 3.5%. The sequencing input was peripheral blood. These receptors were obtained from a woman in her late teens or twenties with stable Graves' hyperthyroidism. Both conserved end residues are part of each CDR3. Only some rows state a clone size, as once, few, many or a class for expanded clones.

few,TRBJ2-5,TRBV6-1,CASSESTPGWVGQETQYF
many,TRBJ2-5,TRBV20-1,CSAITGNRETQYF
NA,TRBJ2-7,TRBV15,CATSSFRTSGSYEQYF
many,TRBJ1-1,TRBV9,CASSQTGGEAFF
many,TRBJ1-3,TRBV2,CASSLQPSGNTIYF
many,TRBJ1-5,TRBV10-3,CAISESLGRNQPQHF
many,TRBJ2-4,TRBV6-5,CASSYSQGWGGNIQYF
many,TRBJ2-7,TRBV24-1,CATSDESYEQYF
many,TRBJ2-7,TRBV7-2,CASSVRTSGEQYF
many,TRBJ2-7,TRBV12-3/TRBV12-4,CASSLAIEQYF
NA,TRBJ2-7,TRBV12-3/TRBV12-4,CARDPKVTLMSSYEQYF
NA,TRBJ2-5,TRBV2,CASSMGTEQETQYF
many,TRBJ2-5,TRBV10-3,CAISPGGRETQYF
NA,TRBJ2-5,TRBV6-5,CASSYFLRAGGGETQYF
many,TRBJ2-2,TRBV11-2,CASRVGGYTGELFF
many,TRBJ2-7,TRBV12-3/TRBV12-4,CASSLASSGGYEQYF
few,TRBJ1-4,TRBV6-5,CASSSDWGGEKLFF
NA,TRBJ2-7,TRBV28,CASSNLGYSYEQYF
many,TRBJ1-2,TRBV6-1,CASRDRDMGGGYTF
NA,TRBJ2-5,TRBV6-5,CASSYARKRTQYF
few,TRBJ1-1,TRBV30,CAWSRDDAEAFF
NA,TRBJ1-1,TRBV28,CASSLSEGRNTEAFF
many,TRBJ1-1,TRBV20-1,CSAREGAFTEAFF
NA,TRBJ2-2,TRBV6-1,CASSHKPTGVGELFF
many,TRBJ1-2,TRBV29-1,CSVETSGYGYTF
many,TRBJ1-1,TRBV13,CASRPIPNTEAFF
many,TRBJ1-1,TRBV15,CATSGLQGGNTEAFF
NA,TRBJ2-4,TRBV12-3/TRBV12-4,CASSRRYRLAGSLGKNIKYF
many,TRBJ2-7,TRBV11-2,CASSSLLSYEQYF
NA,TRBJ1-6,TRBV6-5,CASSSTPLVFNSPLHF
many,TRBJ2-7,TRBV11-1,CASSLESQGAYEQYF
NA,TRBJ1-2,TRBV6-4,CASSTYANYGYTF
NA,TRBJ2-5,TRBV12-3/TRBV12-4,CASSALGGETQYF
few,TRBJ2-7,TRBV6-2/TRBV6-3,CASSYYGDDYQPYREQYF
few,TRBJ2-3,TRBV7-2,CASSLVFADTQYF
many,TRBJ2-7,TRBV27,CASSSLGLWYEQYF
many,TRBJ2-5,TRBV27,CASSLFDRRETQYF
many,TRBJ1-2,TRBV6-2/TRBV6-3,CVSSSGLYGYTF
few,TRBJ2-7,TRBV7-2,CASSSGLQQYF
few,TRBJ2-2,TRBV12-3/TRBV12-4,CASGRDFAGELFF
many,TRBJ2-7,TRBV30,CAWSAVAGVYEQYF
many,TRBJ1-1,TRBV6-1,CASSRDLNTEAFF
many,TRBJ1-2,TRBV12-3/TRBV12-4,CASSSTAGLWGYTF